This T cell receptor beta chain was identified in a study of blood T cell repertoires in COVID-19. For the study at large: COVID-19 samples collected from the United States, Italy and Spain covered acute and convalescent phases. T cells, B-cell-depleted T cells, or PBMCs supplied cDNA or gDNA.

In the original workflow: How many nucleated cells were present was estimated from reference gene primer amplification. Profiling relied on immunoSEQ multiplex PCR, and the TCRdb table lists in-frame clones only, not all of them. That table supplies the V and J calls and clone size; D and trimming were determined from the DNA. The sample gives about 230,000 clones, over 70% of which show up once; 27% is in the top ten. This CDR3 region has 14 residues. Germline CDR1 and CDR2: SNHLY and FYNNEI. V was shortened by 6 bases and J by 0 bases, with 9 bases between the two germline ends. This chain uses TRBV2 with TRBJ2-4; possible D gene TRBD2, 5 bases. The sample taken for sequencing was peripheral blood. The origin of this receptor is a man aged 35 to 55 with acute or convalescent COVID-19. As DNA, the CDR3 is TGTGCCAGCAGGGACGGACTAGCCAAAAACATTCAGTACTTC. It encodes CASRDGLAKNIQYF.